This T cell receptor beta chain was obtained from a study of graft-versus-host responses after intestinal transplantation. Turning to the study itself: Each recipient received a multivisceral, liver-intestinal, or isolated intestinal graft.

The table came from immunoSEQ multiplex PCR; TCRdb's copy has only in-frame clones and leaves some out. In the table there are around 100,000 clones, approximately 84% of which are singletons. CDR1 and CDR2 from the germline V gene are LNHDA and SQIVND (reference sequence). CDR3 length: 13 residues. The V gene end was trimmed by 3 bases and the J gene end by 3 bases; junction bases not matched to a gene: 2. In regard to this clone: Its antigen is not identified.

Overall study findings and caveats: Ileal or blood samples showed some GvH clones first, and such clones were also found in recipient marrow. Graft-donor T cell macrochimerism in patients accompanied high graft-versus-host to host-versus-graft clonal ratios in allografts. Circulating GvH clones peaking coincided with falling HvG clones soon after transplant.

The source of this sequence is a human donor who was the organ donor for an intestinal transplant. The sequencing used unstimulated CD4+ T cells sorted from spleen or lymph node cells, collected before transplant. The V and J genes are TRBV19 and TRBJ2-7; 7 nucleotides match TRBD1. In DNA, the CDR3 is TGTGCCAGTAGTATCGGACAGGACTACGAGCAGTACTTC. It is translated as CASSIGQDYEQYF.